A selection of T cell receptor beta chains follows, all from one sample in a study of cytomegalovirus exposure and HLA in healthy donors. Measured with immunoSEQ multiplex PCR; TCRdb has only the in-frame clones, and not every one. The sample lists approximately 150,000 clones, approximately 84% occurring once. The sequencing sample was made of PBMCs. The receptors shown here come from a woman between 40 and 50 years old in good health and CMV-seronegative. Each CDR3 is given with its conserved first and last residue. The D gene is left open where the match is weak. Not every row has a clone size; where given, it reads once, few, many or a size class.

CDR3aa	CDR3nt	d_gene	abundance	j_gene	v_gene
CASSLWDSSYNEQFF	TGTGCCAGCAGCCTTTGGGACAGCTCCTACAATGAGCAGTTCTTC	TRBD1	.	TRBJ2-1	TRBV5-6
CASSERGGKSQPQHF	TGTGCCAGCAGTGAACGGGGCGGGAAATCTCAGCCCCAGCATTTT	.	.	TRBJ1-5	TRBV2
CATSTGTSETYEQYF	TGTGCCACCAGCACCGGGACTAGCGAAACATACGAGCAGTACTTC	TRBD2	.	TRBJ2-7	TRBV15
CASSPGQGYEAFF	TGCGCCAGCAGCCCGGGACAGGGGTATGAAGCTTTCTTT	TRBD1	once	TRBJ1-1	TRBV5-1
CASSLGSGGGGEQYF	TGTGCCAGCAGCTTAGGGAGCGGAGGTGGGGGGGAGCAGTACTTC	.	.	TRBJ2-7	TRBV7-9
CASSDRVTYEQYF	TGTGCCAGCTCGGACAGGGTCACCTACGAGCAGTACTTC	TRBD1	.	TRBJ2-7	TRBV27
CASSSRGNTQYF	TGTGCCAGCAGCTCAAGGGGGAATACGCAGTATTTT	.	.	TRBJ2-3	TRBV11-3
CASKEGAYTEAFF	TGTGCCAGTAAAGAGGGGGCTTACACTGAAGCTTTCTTT	TRBD1	.	TRBJ1-1	TRBV19
CASSIEGWAGSYEQYF	TGTGCCAGTAGTATAGAAGGCTGGGCGGGCTCCTACGAGCAGTACTTC	.	few	TRBJ2-7	TRBV19
CASVGVSYSYEQYF	TGTGCCAGCGTCGGAGTTTCGTACTCCTACGAGCAGTACTTC	.	.	TRBJ2-7	TRBV6-5
CASSPQSAASGNTIYF	TGTGCCAGCTCACCACAGTCAGCGGCCTCTGGAAACACCATATATTTT	.	.	TRBJ1-3	TRBV18
CASSFTAGDRYNEQFF	TGTGCCAGCAGTTTCACCGCCGGGGATCGCTACAATGAGCAGTTCTTC	.	.	TRBJ2-1	TRBV7-3
CASSIDLSDEQFF	TGTGCCAGTAGTATAGATCTGAGCGATGAGCAGTTCTTC	.	.	TRBJ2-1	TRBV19
CASSLVTPREGGNEQFF	TGTGCCAGCAGCTTAGTGACTCCGCGGGAGGGCGGCAATGAGCAGTTCTTC	TRBD2	.	TRBJ2-1	TRBV11-2
CASSSTPGKTTNTGELFF	TGTGCCAGCAGCTCTACTCCGGGAAAAACGACGAACACCGGGGAGCTGTTTTTT	.	.	TRBJ2-2	TRBV7-9
CASSLDRGSGYTF	TGTGCCAGCAGCTTAGATCGAGGCAGTGGCTACACCTTC	.	.	TRBJ1-2	TRBV11-2
CASSPEGTSIYEQYF	TGTGCCAGCAGCCCTGAAGGGACTAGCATTTACGAGCAGTACTTC	TRBD2	once	TRBJ2-7	TRBV7-6
CASSLALYLSTSFDNEQFF	TGTGCCAGCAGCTTAGCGCTCTATCTTTCGACTAGTTTCGACAATGAGCAGTTCTTC	.	.	TRBJ2-1	TRBV7-8
CASSSPRRYRGRDEQYF	TGTGCCAGCAGCTCCCCCCGTCGGTACAGGGGACGGGACGAGCAGTACTTC	TRBD1	.	TRBJ2-7	TRBV11-1
CASSPTKGLAKNIQYF	TGTGCCAGCTCACCTACCAAGGGGCTAGCCAAAAACATTCAGTACTTC	.	.	TRBJ2-4	TRBV18
CASSEQGYEAFF	TGTGCCAGCAGTGAACAGGGGTATGAAGCTTTCTTT	.	.	TRBJ1-1	TRBV2
CASRPGTAHNQPQHF	TGTGCCAGCAGGCCGGGGACAGCACACAATCAGCCCCAGCATTTT	TRBD1	.	TRBJ1-5	TRBV6-5
CASSQEVGGSSYNEQFF	TGTGCCAGCAGCCAAGAAGTAGGAGGGAGCTCCTACAATGAGCAGTTCTTC	.	.	TRBJ2-1	TRBV4-2
CASSLPGLPLYTF	TGTGCCAGCAGCCTCCCGGGATTGCCCCTTTACACCTTC	.	.	TRBJ1-2	TRBV2
CASSLNPDTAYEQYF	TGTGCCAGCAGCTTAAATCCCGACACCGCCTACGAGCAGTACTTC	.	.	TRBJ2-7	TRBV7-2
CASTPGGPSGGLYEQYF	TGTGCCAGCACTCCCGGAGGTCCTAGCGGGGGTCTTTACGAGCAGTACTTC	TRBD2	.	TRBJ2-7	TRBV27
CASSQEFTGGSSYNSPLHF	TGCGCCAGCAGCCAAGAATTCACAGGGGGTAGCTCCTATAATTCACCCCTCCACTTT	TRBD1	.	TRBJ1-6	TRBV4-3
CASSIGPSGRAGEQFF	TGTGCCAGTAGTATAGGGCCTAGCGGGAGGGCCGGTGAGCAGTTCTTC	TRBD2	.	TRBJ2-1	TRBV19
CASSVTGDSYNEQFF	TGTGCCAGCAGCGTTACGGGAGACTCCTACAATGAGCAGTTCTTC	.	few	TRBJ2-1	TRBV9
CASSLAASTDTQYF	TGTGCCAGCAGCTTAGCGGCTAGCACAGATACGCAGTATTTT	.	.	TRBJ2-3	TRBV7-9
CASSLTGSDETQYF	TGTGCCAGCAGTCTGACAGGGTCGGACGAGACCCAGTACTTC	TRBD1	.	TRBJ2-5	TRBV6-5
CASSPGHYEQYF	TGTGCCAGCAGCCCGGGACATTACGAGCAGTACTTC	.	.	TRBJ2-7	TRBV11-2
CASSQDSFSSSYRYGYTF	TGCGCCAGCAGCCAAGATTCTTTCTCCTCATCCTATCGCTATGGCTACACCTTC	.	.	TRBJ1-2	TRBV4-3
CASSRVGNTEAFF	TGTGCCAGCAGCCGGGTGGGGAACACTGAAGCTTTCTTT	.	.	TRBJ1-1	TRBV7-3
CASTPLGGVYEQYF	TGTGCCAGCACGCCTCTAGGGGGCGTCTACGAGCAGTACTTC	TRBD1	.	TRBJ2-7	TRBV28
CASSLTSDRGPLTNTEAFF	TGTGCCAGCTCACTCACGTCGGACAGGGGACCACTTACGAACACTGAAGCTTTCTTT	TRBD1	.	TRBJ1-1	TRBV18
CASSIRWGQGGLNTEAFF	TGTGCCAGTAGTATTCGATGGGGACAGGGGGGACTGAACACTGAAGCTTTCTTT	TRBD1	few	TRBJ1-1	TRBV19
CASSPRQKFRNTEAFF	TGTGCCAGCAGTCCCCGACAGAAGTTTAGAAACACTGAAGCTTTCTTT	.	.	TRBJ1-1	TRBV28
CASSFTTGNEQYF	TGCGCCAGCAGCTTCACGACAGGGAACGAGCAGTACTTC	TRBD1	.	TRBJ2-7	TRBV5-1
CASSFSGSYQFF	TGTGCCAGCAGCTTTAGCGGGAGTTATCAGTTCTTC	TRBD2	.	TRBJ2-1	TRBV7-9
CASSPEQGAGGELFF	TGTGCCAGCAGTCCGGAACAGGGGGCCGGCGGGGAGCTGTTTTTT	TRBD1	few	TRBJ2-2	TRBV2
CASSLRGTDTQYF	TGCGCCAGCAGTCTCCGGGGCACAGATACGCAGTATTTT	.	.	TRBJ2-3	TRBV10-1
CASSSAQREGREQYF	TGTGCCAGCAGTTCAGCCCAGCGGGAGGGCCGCGAGCAGTACTTC	TRBD2	few	TRBJ2-7	TRBV6-6
CASSHGTGETGELFF	TGCGCCAGCAGCCACGGGACAGGGGAAACCGGGGAGCTGTTTTTT	TRBD1	.	TRBJ2-2	TRBV4-1
CASAGGRTSYEQYF	TGTGCCAGCGCGGGGGGGCGGACCTCCTACGAGCAGTACTTC	TRBD2	.	TRBJ2-7	TRBV9
CASSQEGRGNTIYF	TGTGCCAGCAGCCAAGAGGGCAGAGGAAACACCATATATTTT	.	.	TRBJ1-3	TRBV4-2
CASSQDRGTAERELFF	TGCGCCAGCAGCCAAGATCGGGGAACGGCTGAGCGGGAGCTGTTTTTT	.	.	TRBJ2-2	TRBV4-3
CASSSPTVSYEQYF	TGTGCCAGCAGCTCCCCAACGGTGTCCTACGAGCAGTACTTC	.	.	TRBJ2-7	TRBV7-8
CASSYSLGLDTQYF	TGTGCCAGCAGCTACTCCCTAGGTTTGGATACGCAGTATTTT	.	.	TRBJ2-3	TRBV7-2
CASSYSKVQGLTEAFF	TGTGCCAGCAGTTACTCGAAGGTCCAGGGACTCACTGAAGCTTTCTTT	.	.	TRBJ1-1	TRBV6-5
CASSHVRGRATNEKLFF	TGCGCCAGCAGCCATGTACGGGGTAGGGCAACTAATGAAAAACTGTTTTTT	.	few	TRBJ1-4	TRBV4-1
CASSPIHSYEQYF	TGTGCCAGCAGCCCCATCCACTCCTACGAGCAGTACTTC	.	.	TRBJ2-7	TRBV7-2
CASSFGLATYNEQFF	TGCGCCAGCAGCTTCGGCCTAGCGACCTACAATGAGCAGTTCTTC	.	.	TRBJ2-1	TRBV5-1